Following are 5 T cell receptor beta chains from one sample sequenced in a study of cytomegalovirus exposure and HLA in healthy donors. A multiplex PCR was run with 60 Vbeta primers and 13 Jbeta primers. Using immunoSEQ multiplex PCR, the repertoire was profiled, and TCRdb retains in-frame clones only, with some absent. The sample shows some 180,000 clones, roughly 82% of them seen only once. Sequenced input: PBMCs. The receptors shown here come from a man aged 40-50 years in good health and CMV-seronegative.

The chain couples TRBV30 to TRBJ1-1; D not resolved. Trimming left V 0 bases short and J 9 bases short, with 8 bases between. The CDR3 consists of 11 residues. The germline V gene encodes CDR1 GTSNPN and CDR2 SVGIG (reference sequence). The CDR3 DNA follows: TGTGCCTGGAGTGTAGAGAGCCAAGCTTTCTTT. Amino acid sequence: CAWSVESQAFF.

The chain carries TRBV5-5 and TRBJ1-5; TRBD1 might be the D (5 bases). V lost 2 bases, J lost 9 bases, and 15 bases lay in between. The CDR3 has 14 amino acids. CDR1 and CDR2 (germline): SGHKS, YYEKEE (reference sequence). CDR3 amino acids: CASSLDSRSLPQHF. As DNA, the CDR3 is TGTGCCAGCAGCTTAGACAGCCGTTCGTTGCCCCAGCATTTT.

In DNA, the CDR3 is TGTGCCTGGAGCAGGGGGTCCTCTGGAAACACCATATATTTT. It translates to CAWSRGSSGNTIYF. The V call is TRBV30, the J call TRBJ1-3; TRBD1 agrees at 7 bases. The CDR3 is 14 residues long. Germline loops: CDR1 GTSNPN, CDR2 SVGIG (reference sequence). V shed 3 bases, J shed 0 bases, and the junction held 2 bases outside the gene matches. Drawing the rest from reference TRBV30 and TRBJ1-3, the complete variable domain is SQTIHQWPATLVQPVGSPLSLECTVEGTSNPNLYWYRQAAGRGLQLLFYSVGIGQISSEVPQNLSASRPQDRQFILSSKKLLLSDSGFYLCAWSRGSSGNTIYFGEGSWLTVV.

The chain is built from TRBV4-1 and TRBJ2-7; D is unresolved. The CDR3 has 15 residues. Germline values: CDR1 MGHRA, CDR2 YSYEKL. Trimming shortened V by 1 base and J by 2 bases, and 12 bases separated the two germline ends. The CDR3 reads CASSQVSRGPYEQYF. DNA for the CDR3: TGCGCCAGCAGCCAAGTTAGTCGAGGTCCCTACGAGCAGTACTTC.

V is TRBV28 and J is TRBJ2-3; 8 nucleotides agree with TRBD2. The CDR3 length is 13 residues. Losses at the gene ends were 10 bases for V and 3 bases for J; bases not matched to a gene: 6. The germline CDR1 and CDR2 sequences are MDHEN and SYDVKM. CDR3 nucleotides: TGTGCCATCAAGGCGGGAGGAACAGATACGCAGTATTTT. This sequence encodes CAIKAGGTDTQYF.